The 23 T cell receptor beta chains below were found in one sample sequenced in a study of T cell clonality in common variable immunodeficiency. These receptors' antigens are unknown. Study-wide findings and caveats: Fewer deletions and N-nucleotide insertions were reportedly seen in common variable immunodeficiency TCR beta sequences.

Produced via immunoSEQ multiplex PCR; TCRdb's table is partial and in-frame only. Recorded here are 25,000 to 30,000 clones, with no singletons, and the ten leading clones hold around 3%. The sample was peripheral blood mononuclear cells. The receptors come from a human donor with common variable immunodeficiency.

This clone has a count of ten or more. The read comes to an end 3 residues before the CDR3 does, leaving the germline J gene to fill in the end. The chain joins TRBV2 to TRBJ2-3; a weak D match, TRBD2 (5 bases). The ends were cut back, 7 bases at V and 0 bases at J, with 8 bases in the middle. The CDR3 is 13 amino acids. The V gene's germline CDR1 is SNHLY and CDR2 FYNNEI. CDR3 bases read: TGTGCCAGCATTCGCGGGAGCACAGATACG. It encodes CASIRGSTDT. The full CDR3 reads CASIRGSTDTQYF.

This clone was counted a few times. From the germline J gene comes the end of the CDR3, since the read stops 3 residues before it. The chain is built from TRBV7-2 and TRBJ2-7; D might be TRBD1 (5 bases). The germline gives CDR1 SGHTA, CDR2 FQGNSA. Trimming shortened V by 1 base and J by 6 bases, and 16 bases separated the two germline ends. This CDR3 comprises 15 residues. The CDR3 bases that were read are TGTGCCAGCAGCTTAGTGGCAGACAGTTTTGGCGAG. Residues: CASSLVADSFGE. The full CDR3 is CASSLVADSFGEQYF.

This clone was detected many times. The CDR3 end falls 3 residues outside the read, so it is completed with the germline J gene. This chain joins TRBV10-3 and TRBJ2-3; TRBD2 matches at 11 bases. Germline lookup yields CDR1 ENHRY and CDR2 SYGVKD. V trimming: 3 bases; J trimming: 5 bases; junction bases outside the gene matches: 4. The CDR3 is 15 residues long. The CDR3 region is CAISDTSGSGDTQYF. The CDR3 DNA, read in part, is TGTGCCATCAGTGACACTAGCGGGAGCGGAGATACG.

In its sample, this clone was seen many times. CDR3 DNA (partial): TGCGCCAGCAGCTTAGCGGGAGGGCTAGAGACC. Translated: CASSLAGGLET. The full CDR3 is CASSLAGGLETQYF. The rearrangement links TRBV5-1 to TRBJ2-5; 10 bases match TRBD2. The read ends 3 residues early relative to the CDR3; the germline J gene fills the gap. CDR3 length: 14 residues. Germline V gives CDR1 SGHRS, CDR2 YFSETQ. J gave up 4 bases and V 2 bases, and 2 bases lay outside the gene matches. The full variable domain, rest sourced from reference TRBV5-1 and TRBJ2-5, is KAGVTQTPRYLIKTRGQQVTLSCSPISGHRSVSWYQQTPGQGLQFLFEYFSETQRNKGNFPGRFSGRQFSNSRSEMNVSTLELGDSALYLCASSLAGGLETQYFGPGTRLLVL.

This clone is categorized as medium-sized. Read coverage stops 3 residues before the CDR3 terminus; the germline J gene supplies the remainder. The J gene is TRBJ2-4, the V gene TRBV7-9; D not certain. CDR3 size: 13 residues. CDR1 SEHNR and CDR2 FQNEAQ come from the germline V gene (reference sequence). The part of the CDR3 DNA that was read is TGTGCCAGCAGCCATACTGAGACACTTTCT. Translated: CASSHTETLS. In full, the CDR3 reads CASSHTETLSQYF.

There are many counts of this clone. The sequenced fragment ends 3 residues before the CDR3 boundary, so the rest is inferred from the germline J gene. The V gene is TRBV20-1, the J gene TRBJ2-1; the D gene is possibly TRBD1 (5 bases). The V gene's germline CDR1 is DFQATT and CDR2 SNEGSKA (reference sequence). The CDR3 totals 16 residues. V was trimmed by 3 bases and J by 0 bases, leaving 15 bases between them. Partial CDR3 DNA: TGCAGTGCTAGTCGGACATGGGAACCCTCCTACAATGAG. Its translation is CSASRTWEPSYNE. The full CDR3 is CSASRTWEPSYNEQFF.

This clone was seen only a few times. Read coverage stops 3 residues before the CDR3 terminus; the germline J gene supplies the remainder. This rearrangement joins TRBV19 to TRBJ2-2, with unresolved D. The CDR3 totals 17 residues. V was cut by 4 bases and J by 0 bases, with 15 bases left in between. Germline lookup yields CDR1 LNHDA and CDR2 SQIVND (reference sequence). CDR3 loop: CASSTYTPGPNTGELFF. The covered CDR3 bases are TGTGCCAGTAGTACCTACACTCCTGGGCCGAACACCGGGGAG.

This clone was seen ten or more times. The read ends 3 residues early relative to the CDR3; the germline J gene fills the gap. The chain uses TRBV2 and TRBJ2-6, with unresolved D. The CDR3 consists of 15 residues. Trimming took off 2 bases at V and 0 bases at J, with 5 bases between the two ends. Germline-derived CDR1 and CDR2 are SNHLY and FYNNEI. The CDR3 region is CASSEQSSGANVLTF. The covered CDR3 bases are TGTGCCAGCAGTGAACAGAGCTCTGGGGCCAACGTC.

This clone was seen more than once but under ten times. The DNA ends 3 residues before the CDR3 does, and the rest of the CDR3 is filled in from the germline J gene. The chain uses TRBV7-2 and TRBJ2-3, with D unclear. The germline CDR1 and CDR2 sequences are SGHTA and FQGNSA. Between the trimmed V and J ends, which lost 1 base and 4 bases, there was a span of 6 bases. The CDR3 sequence is 13 residues long. The CDR3 loop reads CASSLGTADTQYF. The sequenced part of the CDR3 DNA is TGTGCCAGCAGCTTAGGTACTGCAGATACG. Full variable domain (outside the CDR3, taken from reference TRBV7-2 and TRBJ2-3): GAGVSQSPSNKVTEKGKDVELRCDPISGHTALYWYRQSLGQGLEFLIYFQGNSAPDKSGLPSDRFSAERTGGSVSTLTIQRTQQEDSAVYLCASSLGTADTQYFGPGTRLTVL.

This clone was picked up many times. The covered CDR3 bases are TGTGCCAGCAGCTCATTCTCCGGGACTAGCGGGATTACG. Translated, it gives CASSSFSGTSGIT. The CDR3 reads in full as CASSSFSGTSGITQYF. The chain is built from TRBV7-8 and TRBJ2-3; 13 bases agree with TRBD2. The read is 3 residues too short to cover the CDR3 end, so that end is filled in from the germline J gene. The CDR3 runs 16 residues. Trimming cost V 4 bases and J 8 bases; bases outside gene matches: 9. CDR1 is SGHVS and CDR2 is FQNEAQ in the germline V gene.

This clone was counted ten times or more. The CDR3 end lies 3 residues beyond the end of the read and is filled in from the germline J gene. The chain has TRBV6-1 and TRBJ2-5; 7 nucleotides line up with TRBD1. The CDR3 loop spans 16 amino acids. The germline V gene has CDR1 MNHNS and CDR2 SASEGT. V trimming: 2 bases; J trimming: 0 bases; junction bases outside the gene matches: 6. The CDR3 bases that were read are TGTGCCAGCAGTGAAAAGAGGGGGCGCTACCAAGAGACC. Its protein is CASSEKRGRYQET. The whole CDR3 sequence reads CASSEKRGRYQETQYF.

This clone was counted between two and nine times. The read terminates 3 residues ahead of where the CDR3 ends, so the germline J gene completes it. This chain uses TRBV7-2 with TRBJ1-3; the D gene is possibly TRBD1 (5 bases). V was trimmed by 5 bases and J by 0 bases, leaving 8 bases between them. This CDR3 is 14 amino acids long. Germline assignment: CDR1 SGHTA and CDR2 FQGNSA. This CDR3 is CASSRQSSGNTIYF. CDR3 DNA (partial): TGTGCCAGCAGCCGACAGTCCTCTGGAAACACC.

To note about this clone: The read terminates 3 residues ahead of where the CDR3 ends, so the germline J gene completes it. The J gene is TRBJ1-2, the V gene TRBV19; 8 bases line up with TRBD1. Germline CDR1 is LNHDA and CDR2 is SQIVND (reference sequence). The CDR3 covers 13 residues. The chain's CDR3 is CASSSRTGSGYTF. The CDR3 bases that were read are TGTGCCAGTAGTTCACGGACAGGGAGCGGC.

This clone was detected many times. Read coverage stops 3 residues before the CDR3 terminus; the germline J gene supplies the remainder. The rearrangement joins TRBV29-1 to TRBJ2-4; D unclear. Germline-derived CDR1 and CDR2 are SQVTM and ANQGSEA. V was trimmed by 4 bases and J by 3 bases, leaving 19 bases between them. The CDR3 covers 16 residues. The CDR3 bases that were read are TGCAGCGTTGGTATGGCCGCGGTAATAGGCAAAAACATT. Translated, it gives CSVGMAAVIGKNI. The entire CDR3 reads CSVGMAAVIGKNIQYF.

About this clone: The read comes to an end 3 residues before the CDR3 does, leaving the germline J gene to fill in the end. This chain links TRBV7-8 with TRBJ2-7; 9 bases match TRBD1. Germline loops: CDR1 SGHVS, CDR2 FQNEAQ. The CDR3 sequence is 16 residues long. Trimming took 5 bases from V and 0 from J; bases not matched to a gene: 8. The CDR3 sequence: CASSPTGGDYSYEQYF. The sequenced CDR3 bases are TGTGCCAGCAGCCCGACAGGGGGGGACTACTCCTACGAG.

This clone was observed at least ten times. Read sequence stops 3 residues before the CDR3 end, and the germline J gene provides the missing end. The V call is TRBV19, the J call TRBJ2-5; D possibly corresponds to TRBD2 (6 bases). The CDR3 extends over 15 amino acids. Trimming left V 4 bases short and J 2 bases short, with 14 bases between. Germline lookup yields CDR1 LNHDA and CDR2 SQIVND (reference sequence). The sequenced part of the CDR3 DNA is TGTGCCAGTAGTAGGGGTCCGGGACTGCAAGAGACC. It codes for CASSRGPGLQET. The complete CDR3 sequence is CASSRGPGLQETQYF.

This clone was recorded at least ten times. The read ends 3 residues shy of where the CDR3 ends; the end is completed using the germline J gene. This rearrangement joins TRBV6-1 to TRBJ2-7; 15 bases match TRBD2. Per the germline V gene, CDR1 is MNHNS and CDR2 is SASEGT. This CDR3 region has 17 residues. V lost 2 bases and J lost 5; bases outside the gene matches: 7. The CDR3 bases that were read are TGTGCCAGCAGTGAATTAGGGACTAGCGGGAGGAGGAACGAG. Its protein product is CASSELGTSGRRNE. The full CDR3 reads CASSELGTSGRRNEQYF.

Details on this clone: The read gets to within 3 residues of the CDR3 end, and the germline J gene fills in the rest. V usage is TRBV19 and J usage is TRBJ2-1, with 7 bases matching TRBD1. The V and J ends lost 6 bases and 3 bases, in that order; junction bases with no gene match: 8. The CDR3 runs to 15 residues. Germline V gene lookup returns CDR1 LNHDA and CDR2 SQIVND (reference sequence). The CDR3 reads CASSYRQGYYNEQFF. CDR3 DNA (partial): TGTGCCAGTAGCTATCGACAGGGATACTACAATGAG.

With respect to this clone: Read coverage stops 3 residues before the CDR3 terminus; the germline J gene supplies the remainder. The chain employs TRBV7-6 and TRBJ2-3; no clear D gene. This CDR3 has 12 residues. V lost 4 bases, J lost 7 bases, and 9 bases lay in between. Germline assignment: CDR1 SGHVS and CDR2 FNYEAQ. The covered CDR3 bases are TGTGCCAGCAGCTGGTACAGCAATACG. This encodes CASSWYSNT. The entire CDR3 reads CASSWYSNTQYF.

This clone was observed a handful of times. The read ends 3 residues shy of where the CDR3 ends; the end is completed using the germline J gene. The chain has TRBV30 and TRBJ1-6; TRBD1 matches 8 bases. Unmatched junction bases numbered 5, after V lost 0 bases and J lost 7 bases. This CDR3 has 15 residues. Germline assignment: CDR1 GTSNPN and CDR2 SVGIG (reference sequence). The CDR3 bases that were read are TGTGCCTGGAGTGTACCTCGGACAGGGAATTCACCC. It is translated as CAWSVPRTGNSP. The CDR3 reads in full as CAWSVPRTGNSPLHF.

Only a few counts were recorded for this clone. Read coverage stops 3 residues before the CDR3 terminus; the germline J gene supplies the remainder. This chain links TRBV20-1 with TRBJ2-3; D unresolved. The CDR3 runs to 12 residues. Between the trimmed V and J ends, which lost 7 bases and 7 bases, there was a span of 15 bases. Germline V gives CDR1 DFQATT, CDR2 SNEGSKA (reference sequence). The sequenced CDR3 bases are TGCAGTGTTCAGGCAGCCCAGCATACG. This codes for CSVQAAQHT. The whole CDR3 protein is CSVQAAQHTQYF.

Remarks on this clone: The read ends 3 residues early relative to the CDR3; the germline J gene fills the gap. This chain connects TRBV5-1 to TRBJ2-5; 8 bases map to TRBD1. Germline CDR1 SGHRS, CDR2 YFSETQ. The CDR3 sequence is 14 residues long. V shed 4 bases, J shed 5 bases, and the junction held 7 bases outside the gene matches. CDR3: CASSKTGARETQYF. The part of the CDR3 DNA that was read is TGCGCCAGCAGCAAGACAGGGGCCAGGGAGACC.

Details on this clone: The read terminates 3 residues before the CDR3 end, so the remaining end is supplied by the germline J gene. The chain carries TRBV20-1 and TRBJ2-3, with 8 bases matching TRBD2. The germline V gene encodes CDR1 DFQATT and CDR2 SNEGSKA (reference sequence). After removal of 4 bases from V and 3 bases from J, the junction contained 6 bases not matched to a gene. This CDR3 has 14 residues. This CDR3 reads CSATAGAGTDTQYF. The CDR3 DNA, read in part, is TGCAGTGCTACAGCGGGAGCAGGTACAGATACG.